This T cell receptor (beta chain) is from a study of shared clonotypes between healthy human individuals. Data came from immunoSEQ multiplex PCR; TCRdb stores just in-frame clones and leaves some out. The sample comprises just over 2,000,000 clones, approximately 95% of which are singletons, and 0.13% rests with the top ten. Trimming removed 4 bases from V and 5 bases from J; junction bases left unmatched: 8. The CDR3 consists of 15 residues. Germline V gene sequence: CDR1 SGHRS, CDR2 YFSETQ. Regarding the study as a whole: An expected dependence of interdonor clonotype sharing on sequencing depth was noted.

In regard to this clone: Its antigen is unknown.

Sequencing used naive CD4+ T cells sorted from blood. Noted subset: CD45RA+ positively selected. The clonotype was recovered from a man between 18 and 35 years old in good health. This chain joins TRBV5-1 and TRBJ2-3; 9 bases align to TRBD1. CDR3 sequence: CASSRDRANGDTQYF. In DNA, the CDR3 is TGCGCCAGCAGCAGGGACAGGGCCAACGGAGATACGCAGTATTTT.